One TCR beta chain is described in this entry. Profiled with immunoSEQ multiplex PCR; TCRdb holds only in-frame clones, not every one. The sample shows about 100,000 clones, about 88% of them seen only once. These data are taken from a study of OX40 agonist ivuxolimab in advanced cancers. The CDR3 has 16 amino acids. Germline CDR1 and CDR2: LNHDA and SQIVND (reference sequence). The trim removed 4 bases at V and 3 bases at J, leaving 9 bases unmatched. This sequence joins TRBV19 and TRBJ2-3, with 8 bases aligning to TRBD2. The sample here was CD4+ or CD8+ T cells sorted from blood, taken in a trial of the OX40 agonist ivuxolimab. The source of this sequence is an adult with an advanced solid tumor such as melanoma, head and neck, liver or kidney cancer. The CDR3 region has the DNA TGTGCCAGTAGTAGAGGAGCGGGAGTAAGTACAGATACGCAGTATTTT. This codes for CASSRGAGVSTDTQYF.